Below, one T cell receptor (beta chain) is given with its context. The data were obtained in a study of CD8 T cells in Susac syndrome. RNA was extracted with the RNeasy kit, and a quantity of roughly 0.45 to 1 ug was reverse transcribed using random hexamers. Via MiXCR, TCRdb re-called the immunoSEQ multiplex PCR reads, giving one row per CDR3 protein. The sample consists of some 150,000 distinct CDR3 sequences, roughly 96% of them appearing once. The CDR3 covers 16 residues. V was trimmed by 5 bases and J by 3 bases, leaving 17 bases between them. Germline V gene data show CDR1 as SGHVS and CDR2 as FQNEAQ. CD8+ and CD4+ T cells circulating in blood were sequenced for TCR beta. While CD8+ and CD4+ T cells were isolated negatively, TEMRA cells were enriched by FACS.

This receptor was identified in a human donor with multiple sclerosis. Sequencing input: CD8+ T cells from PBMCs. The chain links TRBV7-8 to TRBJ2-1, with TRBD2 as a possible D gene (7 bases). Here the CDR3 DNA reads TGTGCCAGCAGCCCTTCTGGCGGGGGCCTCTACAATGAGCAGTTCTTC. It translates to CASSPSGGGLYNEQFF. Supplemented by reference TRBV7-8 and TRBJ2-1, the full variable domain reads GAGVSQSPRYKVAKRGQDVALRCDPISGHVSLFWYQQALGQGPEFLTYFQNEAQLDKSGLPSDRFFAERPEGSVSTLKIQRTQQEDSAVYLCASSPSGGGLYNEQFFGPGTRLTVL.